Given below is one TCR beta chain in context. Its antigen is still unknown. Libraries were prepared by immunoSEQ multiplex PCR; TCRdb keeps only in-frame clonotypes and omits some of them. This table has more than 85,000 clones, over 90% appearing once. The data are from a study of T cell responses to AZD1222 COVID-19 vaccine. The CDR3 runs to 15 residues. CDR1 is KGHSH and CDR2 is LQKENI in the germline V gene. V shed 4 bases and J 5 bases; nucleotides not matched to a gene: 10. General study findings and limits: Researchers took repertoire samples only after the peak T cell response had come. Nearly half of spike-specific TCRs reportedly target variant regions that are unmutated in the B.1.351 and B.1.1.7 variants. Spike-specific TCR breadth and depth rose after two AZD1222 doses.

Material: peripheral blood, obtained 28 days after the second AZD1222 dose. This TCR was sampled from an adult who received the AZD1222 COVID-19 vaccine. The chain is built from TRBV18 and TRBJ2-5; TRBD1 matches 7 bases. The CDR3 reads CASSRNSGQTETQYF. In DNA form, the CDR3 reads TGTGCCAGCTCACGGAACTCGGGACAGACGGAGACCCAGTACTTC. The full variable domain, its missing parts supplied by reference TRBV18 and TRBJ2-5, is NAGVMQNPRHLVRRRGQEARLRCSPMKGHSHVYWYRQLPEEGLKFMVYLQKENIIDESGMPKERFSAEFPKEGPSILRIQQVVRGDSAAYFCASSRNSGQTETQYFGPGTRLLVL.